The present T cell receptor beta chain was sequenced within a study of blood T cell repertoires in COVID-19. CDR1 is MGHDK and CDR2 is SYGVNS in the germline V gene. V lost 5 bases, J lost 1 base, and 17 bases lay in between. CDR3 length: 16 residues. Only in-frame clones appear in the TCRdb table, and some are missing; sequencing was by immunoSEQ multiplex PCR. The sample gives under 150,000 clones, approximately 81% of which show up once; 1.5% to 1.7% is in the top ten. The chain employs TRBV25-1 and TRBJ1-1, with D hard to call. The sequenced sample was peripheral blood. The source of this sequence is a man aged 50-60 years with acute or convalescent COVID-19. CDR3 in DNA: TGTGCCAGCAGTACTCTTACCTCCCTTGCGAACACTGAAGCTTTCTTT. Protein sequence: CASSTLTSLANTEAFF.